These 7 T cell receptor beta chains were all obtained from the same sample, sequenced in a study of blood T cell repertoires in COVID-19 (dated by TCRdb to the early 2020s). Library creation used the immunoSEQ multiplex PCR assay. The table comes from immuneACCESS by way of TCRdb, which keeps in-frame sequences with V and J called. Part of the clones is missing from these tables; in studies checked, under half for an unresolved V gene and the rest for unknown reasons. The sample data list about 140,000 clones, and around 90% of these were observed just once. 1.7% of the sample is held by the ten biggest clonotypes. The specimen was peripheral blood. The source is a woman in her forties or fifties with acute or convalescent COVID-19.

V usage is TRBV28 and J usage is TRBJ2-7, with 10 bases fitting TRBD1. Germline assignment: CDR1 MDHEN and CDR2 SYDVKM. The CDR3 totals 15 residues. J lost 4 bases, V lost 6 bases, and 9 bases had no gene match. The CDR3: CASRLGTGDVYEQYF. CDR3 DNA: TGTGCCAGCAGACTTGGGACAGGGGATGTGTACGAGCAGTACTTC.

The rearrangement links TRBV5-1 to TRBJ2-7; TRBD1 agrees at 7 bases. This CDR3 has 16 amino acids. The J segment lost 4 bases and the V segment lost 0 bases, leaving 10 bases of the junction unmatched. The germline V gene encodes CDR1 SGHRS and CDR2 YFSETQ. CDR3 in amino acids: CASSLGSGTATYEQYF. The CDR3, as DNA: TGCGCCAGCAGCTTGGGCTCCGGGACAGCAACATACGAGCAGTACTTC.

This chain uses TRBV28 with TRBJ1-2; 7 bases match TRBD1. The CDR3 runs 13 residues. Germline CDR1 is MDHEN and CDR2 is SYDVKM. With 4 bases clipped from V and 6 bases from J, the junction kept 5 bases outside the gene matches. CDR3: CASSSPTGNGYTF. CDR3 in DNA: TGTGCCAGCAGTTCCCCGACAGGGAATGGCTACACCTTC.

The chain carries TRBV19 and TRBJ2-7, with D perhaps matching TRBD1 (5 bases). Germline values: CDR1 LNHDA, CDR2 SQIVND (reference sequence). This CDR3 has 15 residues. V was trimmed by 3 bases and J by 5 bases, leaving 17 bases between them. Written as DNA, the CDR3 is TGTGCCAGTAGTATCGCTGGCAGGGTGGGCCACGAGCAGTACTTC. As protein: CASSIAGRVGHEQYF.

This clone was recorded once. This sequence joins TRBV28 and TRBJ1-4; 8 nucleotides align to TRBD1. V lost 3 bases and J lost 5; bases outside the gene matches: 2. Germline assignment: CDR1 MDHEN and CDR2 SYDVKM. The CDR3 length is 14 residues. The CDR3 DNA reads as TGTGCCAGCAGTTTGGACAGGGTGAATGAAAAACTGTTTTTT. Translating it yields CASSLDRVNEKLFF.

This clone was counted once. V gene TRBV4-1 combines with J gene TRBJ1-2, with D hard to call. Germline CDR1 MGHRA, CDR2 YSYEKL. The CDR3 has 13 amino acids. Trimming shortened V by 4 bases and J by 4 bases, and 10 bases separated the two germline ends. In DNA, the CDR3 is TGCGCCAGCAGCCTCCCTGAGGGCTATGGCTACACCTTC. This translates into CASSLPEGYGYTF.

This chain links TRBV5-1 with TRBJ1-3, with D unresolved. Germline V gene lookup returns CDR1 SGHRS and CDR2 YFSETQ. V was trimmed by 0 bases and J by 8 bases, leaving 15 bases between them. This CDR3 is 15 amino acids long. This CDR3 is CASSLVPGALDTIYF. CDR3 coding DNA: TGCGCCAGCAGCTTGGTGCCAGGCGCCCTCGACACCATATATTTT.